Each of the 14 T cell receptor beta chains below was sequenced from the same sample in a study of blood T cell repertoires in COVID-19. Sequencing was performed with immunoSEQ multiplex PCR; in TCRdb, only in-frame clones are kept and a portion is missing. The sample includes some 110,000 clones, roughly 90% seen only once; the top ten take about 4.1%. The sequenced sample consisted of peripheral blood. These receptors originate from a man aged 35 to 55 with acute or convalescent COVID-19.

The gene calls are TRBV6-5 and TRBJ1-2, with D possibly being TRBD1 (5 bases). V lost 6 bases and J 7 bases, leaving 18 bases between the germline ends. The CDR3 contains 14 residues. The germline V gene encodes CDR1 MNHEY and CDR2 SVGAGI. CDR3 protein: CASRISGRVGGYTF. The CDR3 DNA reads TGTGCCAGCAGGATCTCAGGGCGAGTCGGTGGCTACACCTTC.

A single count supports this clone. The rearrangement joins TRBV27 to TRBJ1-5; no definite D call. Germline assignment: CDR1 MNHEY and CDR2 SMNVEV (reference sequence). CDR3 length: 12 amino acids. Trimming removed 4 bases from V and 4 bases from J, with 5 bases in between. CDR3 nucleotide sequence: TGTGCCAGCAGTTCCGGGAATCAGCCCCAGCATTTT. The encoded protein is CASSSGNQPQHF.

The rearrangement links TRBV25-1 to TRBJ1-2, with 8 bases that match TRBD1. The CDR3 consists of 12 residues. Germline V CDR1 and CDR2: MGHDK, SYGVNS. V gave up 7 bases and J gave up 5 bases; unmatched junction bases: 3. Here the CDR3 DNA reads TGTGCCAGCAAGGGACAGGCGTATGGCTACACCTTC. Amino acids: CASKGQAYGYTF.

CDR3 loop: CASSLGQGSINEQFF. CDR3 in DNA: TGCGCCAGCAGCTTGGGGCAGGGGAGTATTAATGAGCAGTTCTTC. The chain joins TRBV5-1 to TRBJ2-1, with D possibly TRBD1 on 6 matching bases. Between the trimmed V and J ends, which lost 0 bases and 7 bases, there was a span of 14 bases. Germline assignment: CDR1 SGHRS and CDR2 YFSETQ. The CDR3 is 15 amino acids.

CDR3 DNA: TGTGCCAGCAGTGAAATGCGTACTTCTTCAGATACGCAGTATTTT. Protein sequence: CASSEMRTSSDTQYF. The gene calls are TRBV2 and TRBJ2-3; D not certain. Trimming removed 2 bases at V and 4 bases at J, with 13 bases between. The germline CDR1 and CDR2 sequences are SNHLY and FYNNEI. CDR3 length equals 15 residues.

V gene TRBV3-1 (or the pseudogene TRBV3-2) combines with J gene TRBJ1-3, with D possibly being TRBD1 (6 bases). V was cut by 4 bases and J by 0 bases, with 13 bases left in between. The CDR3 spans 16 residues. Germline values: CDR1 LGHDT, CDR2 YNNKEL (reference sequence). CDR3 protein: CASSLRGHRSGNTIYF. DNA for the CDR3: TGTGCCAGCAGCCTCAGGGGACACCGCTCTGGAAACACCATATATTTT.

The sample holds one count of this clone. This chain uses TRBV4-2 with TRBJ2-2; D gene ambiguous. This CDR3 spans 16 amino acids. In germline, CDR1 is LGHNA, CDR2 YNFKEQ. Deletions cut 0 bases from V and 1 base from J, with 9 bases between. The CDR3, as DNA: TGTGCCAGCAGCCAAGAGACGGAGAAGAACACCGGGGAGCTGTTTTTT. The encoded protein is CASSQETEKNTGELFF.

The chain employs TRBV6-1 and TRBJ1-1, with 9 bases matching TRBD1. Germline CDR1 reads MNHNS; CDR2 reads SASEGT. Trimming removed 6 bases from V and 2 bases from J; junction bases left unmatched: 4. The CDR3 is 14 residues long. The CDR3 coding sequence is TGTGCCAGCAGGCGGACAGGGGACAACACTGAAGCTTTCTTT. Translation: CASRRTGDNTEAFF.

The chain links TRBV15 to TRBJ1-6; D is perhaps TRBD1 (6 bases). Per the germline V gene, CDR1 is LNHNV and CDR2 is YYDKDF (reference sequence). CDR3 size: 15 residues. The ends were cut back, 1 base at V and 7 bases at J, with 11 bases in the middle. In DNA form, the CDR3 reads TGTGCCACCAGCAGAGGGGACACGACGAATTCACCCCTCCACTTT. As protein: CATSRGDTTNSPLHF.

The chain joins TRBV6-2 or TRBV6-3 to TRBJ1-1; perhaps TRBD1 as D (6 bases). The CDR3 is 12 amino acids. Germline V gene sequence: CDR1 MNHEY, CDR2 SVGEGT. The V gene lost 5 bases and the J gene lost 6 bases, with 10 bases spanning the gap. The CDR3: CASSTGLSEAFF. The CDR3, as DNA: TGTGCCAGCAGTACAGGGTTATCTGAAGCTTTCTTT.

The rearrangement uses TRBV10-3 and TRBJ1-4; 9 bases agree with TRBD1. This CDR3 is 15 amino acids long. Losses at the gene ends were 6 bases for V and 5 bases for J; bases not matched to a gene: 7. The germline V gene encodes CDR1 ENHRY and CDR2 SYGVKD. The CDR3 spells CAISPDRGGNEKLFF. The DNA of the CDR3 is TGTGCCATCAGCCCCGACAGGGGGGGAAATGAAAAACTGTTTTTT.

The chain links TRBV2 to TRBJ2-3, with 15 bases lining up with TRBD2. V gave up 10 bases and J gave up 5 bases; unmatched junction bases: 13. The CDR3 is 17 amino acids. The germline V gene encodes CDR1 SNHLY and CDR2 FYNNEI. The CDR3 protein is CATDRGRTSGRGDTQYF. The CDR3 region has the DNA TGTGCCACGGACAGGGGGCGGACTAGCGGGAGGGGAGATACGCAGTATTTT.

This chain links TRBV7-3 with TRBJ2-1; 7 bases fit TRBD2. V lost 5 bases, J lost 2 bases, and 6 bases stayed unmatched. From germline, CDR1 is SGHTA and CDR2 FQGTGA. This CDR3 contains 15 residues. The CDR3 sequence: CASSPAGSTYNEQFF. The DNA of the CDR3 is TGTGCCAGCAGCCCAGCGGGATCAACCTACAATGAGCAGTTCTTC.

The genes are TRBV7-8 and TRBJ2-3; weak D call: TRBD2 (5 bases). The CDR3 totals 16 residues. Germline V gene data show CDR1 as SGHVS and CDR2 as FQNEAQ. V shed 1 base and J shed 3 bases, with 14 bases lying between them. CDR3 residues: CASSLVTGLGTDTQYF. The CDR3 region has the DNA TGTGCCAGCAGCTTAGTCACGGGATTGGGGACAGATACGCAGTATTTT. Full variable domain (outside the CDR3, taken from reference TRBV7-8 and TRBJ2-3): GAGVSQSPRYKVAKRGQDVALRCDPISGHVSLFWYQQALGQGPEFLTYFQNEAQLDKSGLPSDRFFAERPEGSVSTLKIQRTQQEDSAVYLCASSLVTGLGTDTQYFGPGTRLTVL.